This T cell receptor (beta chain) derives from a study of T cell responses to AZD1222 COVID-19 vaccine. This CDR3 has 12 amino acids. Germline V CDR1 and CDR2: SEHNR, FQNEAQ (reference sequence). With 3 bases clipped from V and 5 bases from J, the junction kept 1 base outside the gene matches. The protocol was immunoSEQ multiplex PCR, while the TCRdb copy is restricted to in-frame clones and leaves out a portion. The sample records 80,000 to 90,000 clones, about 91% being singletons. For this clone: The antigen is not known.

Overall study findings and caveats: The donor group comprised mostly white British people and more females; the analysis possibly underestimated clonal diversity. Spike-specific TCR breadth and depth both grew after two AZD1222 doses.

The sequence came from an adult in good health. The chain has TRBV7-9 and TRBJ2-7; 7 bases are shared with TRBD1. The source was peripheral blood, collected on day 0 of AZD1222 vaccination. CDR3 amino acids: CASSFRGHEQYF. CDR3 DNA sequence: TGTGCCAGCAGCTTTAGGGGGCACGAGCAGTACTTC.